One T cell receptor (beta chain) is described in this entry. This entry is derived from a study of response to subunit inactivated influenza vaccine. CDR1 is LGHNA, CDR2 YSLEER, per germline. This CDR3 is 12 amino acids long. V was pared by 4 bases and J by 5 bases, with 9 bases between. TCRdb re-called the RT-PCR reads with MiXCR, one entry per CDR3 protein. The profile covers about half a million distinct CDR3 sequences, with approximately 24% appearing a single time and 1.5% to 2% taken by the ten largest. This chain links TRBV4-3 with TRBJ2-7, with D unresolved. This clonotype was obtained from a man aged 50 to 60 who received an inactivated influenza vaccine. Sequencing was performed on CD4+ T cells sorted from PBMCs, taken roughly 5 days after vaccination. CDR3 in DNA: TGCGCCAGCAGCCCAGACGGAAACGAGCAGTACTTC. Amino acids: CASSPDGNEQYF.